This T cell receptor (beta chain) is drawn from a study of OX40 agonist ivuxolimab in advanced cancers. About the research overall: In this trial design, patients received ivuxolimab intravenously at 0.01 to 10 mg/kg every 2 weeks. Overall study results and limits: Expanded clones belonging to CD8+ T cells outnumbered, on average, those of CD4+.

Assay: immunoSEQ multiplex PCR; the TCRdb copy retains only in-frame clones and omits some. The sample has about 55,000 clones, around 80% seen once. A word on this clone: Its antigen is not identified.

The source material was CD4+ or CD8+ T cells sorted from blood, sampled in a trial of the OX40 agonist ivuxolimab. This TCR came from an adult with an advanced solid tumor such as melanoma, head and neck, liver or kidney cancer.

The CDR3 nucleotides read TGCGCCAGCAGCTTGGGGGGCCAGTCAAGATCGGAGCAGTACTTC. Its translation is CASSLGGQSRSEQYF. The J gene is TRBJ2-7, the V gene TRBV5-1; the D gene is possibly TRBD1 (5 bases). The CDR3 spans 15 residues. Germline values: CDR1 SGHRS, CDR2 YFSETQ. The ends were cut back, 0 bases at V and 7 bases at J, with 17 bases in the middle.